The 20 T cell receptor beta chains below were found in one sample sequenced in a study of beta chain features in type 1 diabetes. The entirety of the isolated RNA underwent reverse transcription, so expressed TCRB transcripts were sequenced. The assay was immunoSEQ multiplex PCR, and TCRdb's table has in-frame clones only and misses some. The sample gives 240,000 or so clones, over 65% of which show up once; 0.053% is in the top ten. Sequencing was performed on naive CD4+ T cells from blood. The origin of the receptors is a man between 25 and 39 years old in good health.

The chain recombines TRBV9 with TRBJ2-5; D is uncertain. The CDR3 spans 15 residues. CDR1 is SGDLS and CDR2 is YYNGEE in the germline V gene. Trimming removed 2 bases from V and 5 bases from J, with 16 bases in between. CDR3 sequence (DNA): TGTGCCAGCAGCGTTTCCGGCGAGAGATTGGAGACCCAGTACTTC. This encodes CASSVSGERLETQYF.

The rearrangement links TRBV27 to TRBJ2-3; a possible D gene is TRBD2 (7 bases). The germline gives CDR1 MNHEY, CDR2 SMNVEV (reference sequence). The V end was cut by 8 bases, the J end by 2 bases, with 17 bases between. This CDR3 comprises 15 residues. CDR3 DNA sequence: TGTGCCAGCCGGAGCGGGGCGGGACACACAGATACGCAGTATTTT. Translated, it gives CASRSGAGHTDTQYF.

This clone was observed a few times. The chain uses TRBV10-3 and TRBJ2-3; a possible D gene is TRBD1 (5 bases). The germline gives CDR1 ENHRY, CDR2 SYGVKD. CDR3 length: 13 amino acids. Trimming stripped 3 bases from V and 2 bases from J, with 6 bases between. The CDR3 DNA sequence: TGTGCCATCAGTGAACAGGACACAGATACGCAGTATTTT. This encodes CAISEQDTDTQYF.

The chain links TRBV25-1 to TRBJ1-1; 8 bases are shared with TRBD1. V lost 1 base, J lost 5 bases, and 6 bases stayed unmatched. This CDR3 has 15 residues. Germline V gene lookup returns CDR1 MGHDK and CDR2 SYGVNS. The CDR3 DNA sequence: TGTGCCAGCAGTGAATGGGACAGGACTGATACTGAAGCTTTCTTT. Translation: CASSEWDRTDTEAFF.

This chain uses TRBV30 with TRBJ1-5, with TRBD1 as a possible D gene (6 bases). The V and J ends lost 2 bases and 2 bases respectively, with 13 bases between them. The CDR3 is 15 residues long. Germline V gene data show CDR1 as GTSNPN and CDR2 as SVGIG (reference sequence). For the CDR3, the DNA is TGTGCCTGGAGTTACAGGGAAGGGCGCAATCAGCCCCAGCATTTT. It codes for CAWSYREGRNQPQHF. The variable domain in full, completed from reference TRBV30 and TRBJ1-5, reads SQTIHQWPATLVQPVGSPLSLECTVEGTSNPNLYWYRQAAGRGLQLLFYSVGIGQISSEVPQNLSASRPQDRQFILSSKKLLLSDSGFYLCAWSYREGRNQPQHFGDGTRLSIL.

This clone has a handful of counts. The CDR3 protein is CAWRPERGRDYEQYF. Here the CDR3 DNA reads TGTGCCTGGAGGCCAGAGCGGGGTAGAGACTACGAGCAGTACTTC. The J gene is TRBJ2-7, the V gene TRBV30; 7 positions match TRBD2. There are 15 residues in the CDR3. In germline, CDR1 is GTSNPN, CDR2 SVGIG (reference sequence). V lost 3 bases and J lost 3; bases outside the gene matches: 11.

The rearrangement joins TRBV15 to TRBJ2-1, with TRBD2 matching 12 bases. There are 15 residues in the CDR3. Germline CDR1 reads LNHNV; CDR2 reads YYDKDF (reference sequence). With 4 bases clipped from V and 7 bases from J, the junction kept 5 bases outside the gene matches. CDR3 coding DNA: TGTGCCACCAGCACTAGACTAGCGGGAGAAAATGAGCAGTTCTTC. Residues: CATSTRLAGENEQFF. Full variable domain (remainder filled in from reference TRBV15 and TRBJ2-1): DAMVIQNPRYQVTQFGKPVTLSCSQTLNHNVMYWYQQKSSQAPKLLFHYYDKDFNNEADTPDNFQSRRPNTSFCFLDIRSPGLGDTAMYLCATSTRLAGENEQFFGPGTRLTVL.

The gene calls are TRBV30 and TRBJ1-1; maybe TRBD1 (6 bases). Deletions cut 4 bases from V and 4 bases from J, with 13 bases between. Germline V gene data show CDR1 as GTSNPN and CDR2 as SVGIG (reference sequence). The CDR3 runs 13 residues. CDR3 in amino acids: CAWTRGGSTEAFF. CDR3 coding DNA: TGTGCCTGGACCAGGGGTGGTAGCACTGAAGCTTTCTTT.

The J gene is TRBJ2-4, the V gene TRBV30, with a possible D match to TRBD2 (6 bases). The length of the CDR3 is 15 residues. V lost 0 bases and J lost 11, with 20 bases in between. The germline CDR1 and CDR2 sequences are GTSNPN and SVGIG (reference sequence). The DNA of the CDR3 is TGTGCCTGGAGTGTACGGCGGGGAAAGCACGAGCTTCAGTACTTC. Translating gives CAWSVRRGKHELQYF.

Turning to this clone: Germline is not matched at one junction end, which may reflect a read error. CDR3 loop: CASSVGSQQGTQYF. CDR3 DNA sequence: TGTGCCAGCAGCGTAGGATCCCAACAAGGGACCCAGTACTTC. V is TRBV9 and J is TRBJ2-5; D not certain. The germline gives CDR1 SGDLS, CDR2 YYNGEE. The CDR3 has 14 amino acids.

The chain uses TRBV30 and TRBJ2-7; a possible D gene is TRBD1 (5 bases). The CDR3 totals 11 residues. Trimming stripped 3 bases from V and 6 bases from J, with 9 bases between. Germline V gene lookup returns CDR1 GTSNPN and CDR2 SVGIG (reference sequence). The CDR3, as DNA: TGTGCCTGGAGGAGGCAGGGCGAGCAGTACTTC. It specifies CAWRRQGEQYF.

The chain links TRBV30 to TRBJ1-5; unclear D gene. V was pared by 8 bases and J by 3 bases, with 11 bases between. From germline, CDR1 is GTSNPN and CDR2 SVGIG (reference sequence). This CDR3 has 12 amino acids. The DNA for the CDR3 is TGTGCCCTAGACCGGGACAATCAGCCCCAGCATTTT. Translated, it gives CALDRDNQPQHF.

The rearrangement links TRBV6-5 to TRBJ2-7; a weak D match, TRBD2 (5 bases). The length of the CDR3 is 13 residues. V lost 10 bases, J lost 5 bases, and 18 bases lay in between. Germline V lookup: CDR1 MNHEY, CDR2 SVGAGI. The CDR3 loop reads CATRRGLSDEQYF. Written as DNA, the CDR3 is TGTGCCACAAGGCGAGGGCTTTCGGACGAGCAGTACTTC.

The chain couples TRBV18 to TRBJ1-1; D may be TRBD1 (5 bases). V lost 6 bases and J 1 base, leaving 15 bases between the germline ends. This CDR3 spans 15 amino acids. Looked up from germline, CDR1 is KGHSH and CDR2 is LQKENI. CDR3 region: CASSIPGTANTEAFF. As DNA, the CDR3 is TGTGCCAGCTCCATCCCTGGGACGGCGAACACTGAAGCTTTCTTT.

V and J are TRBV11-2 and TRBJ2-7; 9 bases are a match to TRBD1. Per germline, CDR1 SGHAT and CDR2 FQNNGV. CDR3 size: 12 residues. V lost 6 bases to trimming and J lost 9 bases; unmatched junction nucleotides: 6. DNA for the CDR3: TGTGCCAGCAGGGGACAGGGAATAGTGCAGTACTTC. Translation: CASRGQGIVQYF.

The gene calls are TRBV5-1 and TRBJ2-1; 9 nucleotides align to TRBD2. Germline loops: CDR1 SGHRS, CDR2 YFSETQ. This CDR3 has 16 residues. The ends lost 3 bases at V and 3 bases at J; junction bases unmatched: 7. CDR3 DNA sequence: TGCGCCAGCAGCTCGTTTGGGCGGGAGGGCTACAATGAGCAGTTCTTC. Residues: CASSSFGREGYNEQFF.

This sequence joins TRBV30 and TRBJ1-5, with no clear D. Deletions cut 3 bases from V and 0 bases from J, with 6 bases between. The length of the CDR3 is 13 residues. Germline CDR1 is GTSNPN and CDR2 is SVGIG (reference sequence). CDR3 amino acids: CAWSKTSNQPQHF. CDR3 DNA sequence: TGTGCCTGGAGCAAGACTAGCAATCAGCCCCAGCATTTT. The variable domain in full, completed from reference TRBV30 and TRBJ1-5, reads SQTIHQWPATLVQPVGSPLSLECTVEGTSNPNLYWYRQAAGRGLQLLFYSVGIGQISSEVPQNLSASRPQDRQFILSSKKLLLSDSGFYLCAWSKTSNQPQHFGDGTRLSIL.

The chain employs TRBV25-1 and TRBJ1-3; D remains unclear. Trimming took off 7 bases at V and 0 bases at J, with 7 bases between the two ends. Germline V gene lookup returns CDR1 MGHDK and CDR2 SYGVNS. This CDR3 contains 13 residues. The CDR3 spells CASMSSSGNTIYF. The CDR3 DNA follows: TGTGCCAGCATGTCTTCCTCTGGAAACACCATATATTTT. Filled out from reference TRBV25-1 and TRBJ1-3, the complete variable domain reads EADIYQTPRYLVIGTGKKITLECSQTMGHDKMYWYQQDPGMELHLIHYSYGVNSTEKGDLSSESTVSRIRTEHFPLTLESARPSHTSQYLCASMSSSGNTIYFGEGSWLTVV.

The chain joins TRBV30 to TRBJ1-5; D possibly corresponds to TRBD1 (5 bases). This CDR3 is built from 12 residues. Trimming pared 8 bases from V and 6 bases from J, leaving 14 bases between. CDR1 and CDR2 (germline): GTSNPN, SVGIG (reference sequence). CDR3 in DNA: TGTGCCGCAGCAGGGACGTCTCAGCCCCAGCATTTT. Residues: CAAAGTSQPQHF.

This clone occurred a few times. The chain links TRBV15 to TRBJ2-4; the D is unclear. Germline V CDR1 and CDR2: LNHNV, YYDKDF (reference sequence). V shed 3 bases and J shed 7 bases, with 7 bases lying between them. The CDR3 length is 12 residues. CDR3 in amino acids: CATSRSENIQYF. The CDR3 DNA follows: TGTGCCACCAGCAGGTCAGAGAACATTCAGTACTTC.